This entry describes one T cell receptor (beta chain). This entry is derived from a study of early T cells in non-severe SARS-CoV-2 infection. Across the study: The study sequenced bulk RNA from unsorted whole blood, with chains unpaired.

Unique molecular identifiers tagged individual cDNA molecules. TCRdb re-derived calls from the 5' RACE reads in MiXCR, one entry per CDR3 protein. The table lists about 31,000 distinct CDR3 sequences, roughly 5% of them singletons. The receptor was isolated from an adult who was a healthcare worker with PCR-confirmed SARS-CoV-2 infection or an uninfected control (not recorded which). The sequenced sample was whole blood.

The CDR3 coding sequence is TGTGCCAGCAGCTTAGTAAGGAACGATGAAAAACTGTTTTTT. Translated: CASSLVRNDEKLFF. This rearrangement joins TRBV7-9 to TRBJ1-4, with no clear D. The germline V gene has CDR1 SEHNR and CDR2 FQNEAQ (reference sequence). There are 14 residues in the CDR3. V was pared by 1 base and J by 6 bases, with 9 bases between.